This TCR beta chain was retrieved from a study of Graves' ophthalmopathy and Graves' hyperthyroidism. Investigators amplified TCR beta CDR3 regions from RNA transcripts. HTBI primers were employed in first-round RT-PCR, then a second-round multiplex PCR followed. One entry per CDR3 protein, called by TCRdb with MiXCR from the multiplex PCR reads. The sample carries 560,000 or so distinct CDR3 sequences, about 40% recorded once. In germline, CDR1 is SNHLY, CDR2 FYNNEI. CDR3 length: 15 residues. Trimming stripped 4 bases from V and 8 bases from J, with 18 bases between. The sequence came from an adult man with Graves' hyperthyroidism. Sequenced material: peripheral blood or thyroid tissue (not recorded which). The genes are TRBV2 and TRBJ1-3; no clear D. CDR3 residues: CASSADSRVRYTIYF. The CDR3 DNA reads TGTGCCAGCAGTGCGGACTCTAGGGTACGCTACACCATATATTTT.